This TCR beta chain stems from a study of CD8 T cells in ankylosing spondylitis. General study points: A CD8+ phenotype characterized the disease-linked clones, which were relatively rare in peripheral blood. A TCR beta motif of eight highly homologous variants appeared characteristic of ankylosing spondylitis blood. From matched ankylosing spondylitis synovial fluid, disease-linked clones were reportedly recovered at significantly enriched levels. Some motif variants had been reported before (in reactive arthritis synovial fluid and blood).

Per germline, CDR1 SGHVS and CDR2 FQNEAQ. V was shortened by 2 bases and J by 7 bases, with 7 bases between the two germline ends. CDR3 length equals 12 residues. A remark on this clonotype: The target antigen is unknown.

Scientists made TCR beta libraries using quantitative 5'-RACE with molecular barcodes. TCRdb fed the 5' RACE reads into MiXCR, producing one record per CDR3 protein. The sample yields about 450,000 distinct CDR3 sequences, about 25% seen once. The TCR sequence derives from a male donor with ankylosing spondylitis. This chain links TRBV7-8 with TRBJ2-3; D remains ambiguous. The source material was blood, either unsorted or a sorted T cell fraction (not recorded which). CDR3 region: CASSLTENTQYF. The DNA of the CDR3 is TGTGCCAGCAGCTTAACAGAAAATACGCAGTATTTT.